This T cell receptor beta chain derives from a study of shared clonotypes between healthy human individuals. Study-wide results and limits: When compared with the clonotypes that were shared by all four sorted-subset donors, the non-shared clonotypes turned out to have lower generation probabilities.

The method was immunoSEQ multiplex PCR; TCRdb's version includes in-frame clones alone and lacks a portion of them. There are about 2.4 million clones in the sample; around nine tenths occur only once, and around 0.15% lies in the top ten. The germline V gene encodes CDR1 SQVTM and CDR2 ANQGSEA. V gave up 6 bases and J gave up 0 bases; unmatched junction bases: 7. There are 16 residues in the CDR3. About this clone: Its antigen is as yet unknown.

This chain joins TRBV29-1 and TRBJ2-1; 11 positions agree with TRBD2. The TCR sequence derives from a man aged 18 to 30 in good health. The sequenced material came from naive CD4+ T cells sorted from blood. Subset of the sample: CD45RA+ positively selected. The CDR3 region is CSVGASGGFSYNEQFF. Written as DNA, the CDR3 is TGCAGCGTGGGTGCTAGCGGGGGGTTCTCCTACAATGAGCAGTTCTTC.